These 8 T cell receptor beta chains were sequenced from one sample in a study of T cell responses to AZD1222 COVID-19 vaccine. Produced via immunoSEQ multiplex PCR; TCRdb's table is partial and in-frame only. The data show tens of thousands of clones, over 85% seen once. The specimen was peripheral blood, collected on day 0 of AZD1222 vaccination. All receptors derive from an adult in good health.

The genes are TRBV6-5 and TRBJ1-1; D remains unclear. The CDR3 is made up of 12 amino acids. Trimming removed 8 bases from V and 2 bases from J, with 9 bases in between. Germline assignment: CDR1 MNHEY and CDR2 SVGAGI. The CDR3 region is CASSRLNTEAFF. In DNA, the CDR3 is TGTGCCAGCTCGAGACTAAACACTGAAGCTTTCTTT.

The chain is built from TRBV28 and TRBJ2-2, with D unclear. The length of the CDR3 is 17 residues. V lost 1 base and J 4 bases, leaving 16 bases between the germline ends. Germline V gene sequence: CDR1 MDHEN, CDR2 SYDVKM. In DNA form, the CDR3 reads TGTGCCAGCAGTTTATCGATTTCGTTGATTGCCACCGGGGAGCTGTTTTTT. It codes for CASSLSISLIATGELFF.

In its sample, this clone was seen once. This sequence joins TRBV5-1 and TRBJ2-7, with 9 bases lining up with TRBD1. Trimming at V came to 3 bases and at J to 1 base, leaving 8 bases not matched to a gene. The CDR3 spans 16 residues. Germline V gives CDR1 SGHRS, CDR2 YFSETQ. The CDR3, as DNA: TGCGCCAGCAGCTATTACACCGGGACAGGGTCCTACGAGCAGTACTTC. Translating it yields CASSYYTGTGSYEQYF.

The chain has TRBV7-8 and TRBJ2-3, with D hard to call. V was cut by 5 bases and J by 0 bases, with 12 bases left in between. This CDR3 contains 15 residues. Germline CDR1 and CDR2: SGHVS and FQNEAQ. The CDR3 sequence is CASSKGRSSTDTQYF. The CDR3 nucleotides are TGTGCCAGCAGCAAAGGACGGTCTAGCACAGATACGCAGTATTTT.

The rearrangement links TRBV27 to TRBJ2-3; 13 bases align to TRBD2. V lost 4 bases, J lost 5 bases, and 6 bases stayed unmatched. The V gene's germline CDR1 is MNHEY and CDR2 SMNVEV (reference sequence). CDR3 length equals 16 residues. CDR3: CASSSGLAGDIDTQYF. Here the CDR3 DNA reads TGTGCCAGCAGTTCAGGACTAGCGGGGGATATAGATACGCAGTATTTT.

The chain has TRBV5-1 and TRBJ2-7; TRBD2 might be the D (6 bases). The CDR3 covers 15 residues. Germline values: CDR1 SGHRS, CDR2 YFSETQ. Deletions cut 2 bases from V and 6 bases from J, with 18 bases between. The CDR3 coding sequence is TGCGCCAGCAGCTTCGGGGGTAGTGGGGTAGGCGAGCAGTACTTC. Translated, it gives CASSFGGSGVGEQYF.

J is TRBJ2-7 and V is TRBV28; D remains unclear. V lost 4 bases and J 4 bases, leaving 14 bases between the germline ends. This CDR3 has 14 amino acids. CDR1 MDHEN and CDR2 SYDVKM come from the germline V gene. The chain's CDR3 is CASSSPDPRYEQYF. Here the CDR3 DNA reads TGTGCCAGCAGTTCCCCCGACCCAAGGTACGAGCAGTACTTC. The full variable domain, its missing parts supplied by reference TRBV28 and TRBJ2-7, is DVKVTQSSRYLVKRTGEKVFLECVQDMDHENMFWYRQDPGLGLRLIYFSYDVKMKEKGDIPEGYSVSREKKERFSLILESASTNQTSMYLCASSSPDPRYEQYFGPGTRLTVT.

The gene calls are TRBV27 and TRBJ2-2; 7 positions agree with TRBD1. The CDR3 consists of 19 residues. The V segment lost 8 bases and the J segment 1 base; nucleotides outside the gene matches: 19. Germline CDR1 and CDR2: MNHEY and SMNVEV (reference sequence). CDR3 bases: TGTGCCAGCGTTCCTTGTCATTACAGGGGAGAGGAGAACACCGGGGAGCTGTTTTTT. It translates to CASVPCHYRGEENTGELFF.